This is a list of T cell receptor beta chains from one sample in a study of blood T cell repertoires in COVID-19. The protocol was immunoSEQ multiplex PCR, while the TCRdb copy is restricted to in-frame clones and leaves out a portion. The top ten clones hold just under 0.95% of a sample with about 280,000 clones, approximately 88% of them seen once. The sequencing sample was made of peripheral blood. Receptors were obtained from a woman aged 35 to 49 who had recovered from COVID-19. The CDR3 runs from the conserved cysteine through the conserved F or W.

cdr3_aa: CASSLTAPYAGFAGELFF
j_call: TRBJ2-2
v_call: TRBV7-3

cdr3_aa: CASSQDSGYEQYF
j_call: TRBJ2-7
v_call: TRBV3-1/TRBV3-2

cdr3_aa: CASSQPGWTGPYEQYF
j_call: TRBJ2-7
v_call: TRBV3-1/TRBV3-2

cdr3_aa: CASSLRWSSYEQYF
j_call: TRBJ2-7
v_call: TRBV5-6

cdr3_aa: CASSVAPRVNTGELFF
j_call: TRBJ2-2
v_call: TRBV9

cdr3_aa: CASSQEGQGYEQYF
j_call: TRBJ2-7
v_call: TRBV3-1/TRBV3-2

cdr3_aa: CASSEGGQGGLYGYTF
j_call: TRBJ1-2
v_call: TRBV6-1

cdr3_aa: CASIIDRAAGANVLTF
j_call: TRBJ2-6
v_call: TRBV7-2

cdr3_aa: CAWSRESEKLFF
j_call: TRBJ1-4
v_call: TRBV30

cdr3_aa: CASSYAQGNGNTIYF
j_call: TRBJ1-3
v_call: TRBV6-6

cdr3_aa: CASSSEGQAFTDTQYF
j_call: TRBJ2-3
v_call: TRBV7-2

cdr3_aa: CASSLGGGKIEQYF
j_call: TRBJ2-7
v_call: TRBV5-1

cdr3_aa: CASSERDRGAGNTIYF
j_call: TRBJ1-3
v_call: TRBV7-9

cdr3_aa: CASSRRLAGGEETQYF
j_call: TRBJ2-5
v_call: TRBV4-1

cdr3_aa: CASRGVYSNQPQHF
j_call: TRBJ1-5
v_call: TRBV27

cdr3_aa: CASSFAAEAGETQYF
j_call: TRBJ2-5
v_call: TRBV5-5

cdr3_aa: CASSLVEGSSYNEQFF
j_call: TRBJ2-1
v_call: TRBV7-7

cdr3_aa: CSVEDSSSTEAFF
j_call: TRBJ1-1
v_call: TRBV29-1

cdr3_aa: CASRPSGNQETQYF
j_call: TRBJ2-5
v_call: TRBV6-6

cdr3_aa: CASTRQWAGELFF
j_call: TRBJ2-2
v_call: TRBV19

cdr3_aa: CASSQSAGGTYEQYF
j_call: TRBJ2-7
v_call: TRBV4-1

cdr3_aa: CASSQTGFEAFF
j_call: TRBJ1-1
v_call: TRBV7-9

cdr3_aa: CASSTTGTLTTTGELFF
j_call: TRBJ2-2
v_call: TRBV19

cdr3_aa: CATSRDMGAREQYF
j_call: TRBJ2-7
v_call: TRBV15

cdr3_aa: CASRTQGNTEAFF
j_call: TRBJ1-1
v_call: TRBV11-2

cdr3_aa: CASSVGGRREPQHF
j_call: TRBJ1-5
v_call: TRBV9

cdr3_aa: CASSYLLGGSGNTIYF
j_call: TRBJ1-3
v_call: TRBV6-5

cdr3_aa: CASSLKGTSGAQYF
j_call: TRBJ2-7
v_call: TRBV5-4

cdr3_aa: CASSVGGTTWGELFF
j_call: TRBJ2-2
v_call: TRBV9

cdr3_aa: CASSRRDGLNTEAFF
j_call: TRBJ1-1
v_call: TRBV19

cdr3_aa: CASSSAGGGTDTQYF
j_call: TRBJ2-3
v_call: TRBV7-7

cdr3_aa: CAWQRTVDTDTQYF
j_call: TRBJ2-3
v_call: TRBV30

cdr3_aa: CASSQEGLAGVNTQYF
j_call: TRBJ2-3
v_call: TRBV4-1

cdr3_aa: CASSVVGGEGETQYF
j_call: TRBJ2-5
v_call: TRBV9

cdr3_aa: CASSSWGQPISAQHF
j_call: TRBJ1-5
v_call: TRBV2

cdr3_aa: CAWSSGGTSNQPQHF
j_call: TRBJ1-5
v_call: TRBV30

cdr3_aa: CASSYWGPGPQETQYF
j_call: TRBJ2-5
v_call: TRBV6-2/TRBV6-3

cdr3_aa: CASSLAIAKNIQYF
j_call: TRBJ2-4
v_call: TRBV19

cdr3_aa: CATRDSDTQYF
j_call: TRBJ2-3
v_call: TRBV10-3

cdr3_aa: CASSLLGGGDTQYF
j_call: TRBJ2-3
v_call: TRBV7-9

cdr3_aa: CAIRDNQGLYTEAFF
j_call: TRBJ1-1
v_call: TRBV10-3

cdr3_aa: CASSLGWTGYQETQYF
j_call: TRBJ2-5
v_call: TRBV5-1

cdr3_aa: CASSLRRDSFPSSYEQYF
j_call: TRBJ2-7
v_call: TRBV5-6

cdr3_aa: CASSEYGGRVGELFF
j_call: TRBJ2-2
v_call: TRBV6-1

cdr3_aa: CASSLMDTGGDNYGYTF
j_call: TRBJ1-2
v_call: TRBV18

cdr3_aa: CAWSQGARTEAFF
j_call: TRBJ1-1
v_call: TRBV30

cdr3_aa: CASSEQREVYTQYF
j_call: TRBJ2-3
v_call: TRBV5-1

cdr3_aa: CASSNSQGTQETQYF
j_call: TRBJ2-5
v_call: TRBV11-2

cdr3_aa: CATSDLGGDFADTQYF
j_call: TRBJ2-3
v_call: TRBV24-1